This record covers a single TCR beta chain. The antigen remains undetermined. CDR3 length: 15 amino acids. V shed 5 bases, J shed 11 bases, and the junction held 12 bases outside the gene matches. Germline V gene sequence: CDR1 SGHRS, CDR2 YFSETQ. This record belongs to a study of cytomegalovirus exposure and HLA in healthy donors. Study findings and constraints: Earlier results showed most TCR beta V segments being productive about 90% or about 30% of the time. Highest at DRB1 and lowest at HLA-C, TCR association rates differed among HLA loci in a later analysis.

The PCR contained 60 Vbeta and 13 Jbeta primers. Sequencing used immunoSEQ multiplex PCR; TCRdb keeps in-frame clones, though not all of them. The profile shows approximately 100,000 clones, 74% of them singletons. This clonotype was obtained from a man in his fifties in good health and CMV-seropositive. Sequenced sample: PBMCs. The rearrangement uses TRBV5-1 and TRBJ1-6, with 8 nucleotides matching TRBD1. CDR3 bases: TGCGCCAGCAGTCGTGATGGACAGGGACGGGCACCCCTCCACTTT. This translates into CASSRDGQGRAPLHF.